This T cell receptor (beta chain) was documented in a study of radiotherapy plus CTLA-4 blockade in lung cancer. Study findings and constraints: Early clonal dynamics of blood T cells, together with interferon-beta, were reported as the best response predictor.

Repertoires were generated with immunoSEQ multiplex PCR, while TCRdb's copy carries only in-frame clones and drops some. Of more than 40,000 clones listed, approximately 67% are singletons. Patients with chemo-refractory metastatic non-small-cell lung cancer received focal radiation plus CTLA-4 blockade with ipilimumab. The sample holds a few counts of this clone. Its matching antigen is unknown. The TCR was taken from a human donor with non-small cell lung cancer who had a partial response to radiotherapy plus ipilimumab. The sample consisted of peripheral blood, taken from a patient treated with radiotherapy plus ipilimumab.

The chain's CDR3 is CASSLEAEKTQYF. The CDR3, as DNA: TGTGCCAGCAGCTTAGAGGCGGAAAAGACCCAGTACTTC. This chain uses TRBV7-2 with TRBJ2-5; D unresolved. Germline CDR1 is SGHTA and CDR2 is FQGNSA. This CDR3 is built from 13 residues. V lost 1 base and J 6 bases, leaving 9 bases between the germline ends.